Following are 14 T cell receptor beta chains from one sample sequenced in a study of cytomegalovirus exposure and HLA in healthy donors (dated by TCRdb to 2017 to 2019). Library method: the immunoSEQ multiplex PCR assay. For the multiplex PCR, a mixture combining 60 forward primers for TCR Vbeta segments and 13 reverse primers for TCR Jbeta segments was used. TCRdb's version of the immuneACCESS table is confined to in-frame rearrangements and falls short of the full clone set. An unresolved V gene accounts for under half of the shortfall where checked; the remainder is of unknown origin. The sample includes 130,000 or so clones, with roughly three quarters observed a single time. Together, the top ten hold 0.95% to 1.4% of the sample. The sample taken for sequencing was PBMCs. The receptors were sampled from a male donor in good health and CMV-seronegative.

V and J are TRBV11-2 and TRBJ2-3; D may be TRBD2 (5 bases). Germline loops: CDR1 SGHAT, CDR2 FQNNGV. V lost 4 bases and J 5 bases, leaving 16 bases between the germline ends. There are 15 residues in the CDR3. CDR3 bases: TGTGCCAGCAGCTCTGGAGCCGGGGTGGGAGATACGCAGTATTTT. As protein: CASSSGAGVGDTQYF.

CDR3 in amino acids: CASSAPGQGSEQYF. The CDR3 coding sequence is TGTGCCAGCAGTGCCCCGGGACAGGGATCCGAGCAGTACTTC. V is TRBV6-5 and J is TRBJ2-7; 9 bases fit TRBD1. V shed 5 bases and J 6 bases; nucleotides not matched to a gene: 8. The CDR3 length is 14 residues. Germline V gene lookup returns CDR1 MNHEY and CDR2 SVGAGI.

The rearrangement joins TRBV19 to TRBJ1-1; D unresolved. Per the germline V gene, CDR1 is LNHDA and CDR2 is SQIVND (reference sequence). V lost 6 bases and J 1 base, leaving 15 bases between the germline ends. The CDR3 covers 15 residues. The CDR3 bases are TGTGCCAGTAGACTAGACCTTGGGCCGAACACTGAAGCTTTCTTT. It translates to CASRLDLGPNTEAFF.

V is TRBV20-1 and J is TRBJ2-7; D possibly corresponds to TRBD1 (6 bases). The CDR3 extends over 11 amino acids. The germline CDR1 and CDR2 sequences are DFQATT and SNEGSKA (reference sequence). V was clipped by 6 bases and J by 4 bases, with 10 bases between them. CDR3 protein: CSAQQGYEQYF. CDR3 nucleotides: TGCAGTGCGCAACAGGGTTACGAGCAGTACTTC.

The chain combines TRBV7-2 with TRBJ1-2; D unresolved. The length of the CDR3 is 13 residues. Deletions cut 5 bases from V and 8 bases from J, with 15 bases between. Germline-derived CDR1 and CDR2 are SGHTA and FQGNSA. This chain's CDR3 is CASSPGLPEGYTF. The CDR3 DNA reads TGTGCCAGCAGCCCGGGATTACCCGAGGGCTACACCTTC.

V usage is TRBV5-1 and J usage is TRBJ2-6; 7 bases line up with TRBD1. Trimming removed 1 base from V and 2 bases from J; junction bases left unmatched: 3. The CDR3 loop spans 16 amino acids. CDR1 is SGHRS, CDR2 YFSETQ, per germline. CDR3 nucleotides: TGCGCCAGCAGCTTGTTAGGGACAGCTGGGGCCAACGTCCTGACTTTC. Translation gives CASSLLGTAGANVLTF.

The chain links TRBV11-2 to TRBJ2-2; maybe TRBD2 (6 bases). Germline V gene lookup returns CDR1 SGHAT and CDR2 FQNNGV. V was shortened by 6 bases and J by 9 bases, with 14 bases between the two germline ends. The CDR3 is 13 amino acids. The CDR3 DNA follows: TGTGCCAGCAGTTTCGGGGGAAATAGGGAGCTGTTTTTT. Translating it yields CASSFGGNRELFF.

The V and J genes are TRBV28 and TRBJ2-5; D gene unclear. This CDR3 spans 13 amino acids. V was pared by 2 bases and J by 5 bases, with 9 bases between. In germline, CDR1 is MDHEN, CDR2 SYDVKM. CDR3 bases: TGTGCCAGCAGTTTACCTACCGCGGAGACCCAGTACTTC. Protein: CASSLPTAETQYF.

The CDR3 DNA is TGTGCCAGCTCACCGGGACAGGGGATTGGCTACACCTTC. Translation: CASSPGQGIGYTF. The V call is TRBV18, the J call TRBJ1-2; 10 bases line up with TRBD1. Unmatched junction bases numbered 2, after V lost 3 bases and J lost 7 bases. Germline V gene data show CDR1 as KGHSH and CDR2 as LQKENI. This CDR3 has 13 amino acids.

This rearrangement joins TRBV5-8 to TRBJ1-1; 7 bases line up with TRBD1. There are 13 residues in the CDR3. Germline V gene data show CDR1 as SGHTS and CDR2 as YDEGEE. Losses at the gene ends were 3 bases for V and 8 bases for J; bases not matched to a gene: 7. The CDR3 DNA reads as TGTGCCAGCAGCTCCTATTCAGGGGGGGAAGCTTTCTTT. Amino acids: CASSSYSGGEAFF.

The J gene is TRBJ2-2, the V gene TRBV6-5, with D possibly TRBD1 on 6 matching bases. Germline-derived CDR1 and CDR2 are MNHEY and SVGAGI. Trimming cost V 7 bases and J 6 bases, with 18 bases left between them. The CDR3 consists of 15 residues. CDR3 nucleotides: TGTGCCAGCACCTCTAATCAGGGGAATCCCGGGGAGCTGTTTTTT. This codes for CASTSNQGNPGELFF.

The J gene is TRBJ1-2, the V gene TRBV6-6; no definite D call. Trimming pared 0 bases from V and 7 bases from J, leaving 6 bases between. Germline-derived CDR1 and CDR2 are MNHNY and SVGAGI (reference sequence). CDR3 size: 12 residues. This CDR3 is CASSYSAGGYTF. CDR3 nucleotides: TGTGCCAGCAGTTACTCGGCAGGTGGCTACACCTTC.

The chain employs TRBV9 and TRBJ1-3; 10 bases map to TRBD1. V was clipped by 4 bases and J by 4 bases; unmatched bases: 11. The CDR3 has 17 amino acids. Germline V gives CDR1 SGDLS, CDR2 YYNGEE. The CDR3 spells CASSPSRDRGRGNTIYF. The CDR3 DNA reads as TGTGCCAGCAGCCCCAGCCGGGACAGGGGTCGAGGAAACACCATATATTTT.

The chain uses TRBV7-3 and TRBJ1-1; possibly TRBD1 for D (5 bases). V lost 2 bases, J lost 2 bases, and 9 bases lay in between. This CDR3 is 14 amino acids long. The germline V gene has CDR1 SGHTA and CDR2 FQGTGA. For the CDR3, the DNA is TGTGCCAGCAGCTTATCGGGGGATAACACTGAAGCTTTCTTT. Translated, it gives CASSLSGDNTEAFF.